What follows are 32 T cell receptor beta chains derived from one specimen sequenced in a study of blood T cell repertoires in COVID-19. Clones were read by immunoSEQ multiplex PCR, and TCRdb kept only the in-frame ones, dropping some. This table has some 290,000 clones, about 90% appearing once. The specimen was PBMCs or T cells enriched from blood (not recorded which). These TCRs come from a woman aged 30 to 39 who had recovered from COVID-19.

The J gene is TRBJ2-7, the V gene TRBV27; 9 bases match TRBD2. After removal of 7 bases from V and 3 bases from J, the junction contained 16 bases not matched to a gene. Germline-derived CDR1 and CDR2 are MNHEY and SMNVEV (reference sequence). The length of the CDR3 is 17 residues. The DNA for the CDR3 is TGTGCCAGCACCACTCTCGACGCGGGAGGGCGGATCTACGAGCAGTACTTC. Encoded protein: CASTTLDAGGRIYEQYF.

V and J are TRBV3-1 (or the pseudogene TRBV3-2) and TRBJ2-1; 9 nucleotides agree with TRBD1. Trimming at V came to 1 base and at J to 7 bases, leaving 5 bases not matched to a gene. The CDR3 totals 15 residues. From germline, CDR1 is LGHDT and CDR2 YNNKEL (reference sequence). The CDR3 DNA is TGTGCCAGCAGCCAAGGGACAGGGGTAGGGAATGAGCAGTTCTTC. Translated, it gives CASSQGTGVGNEQFF.

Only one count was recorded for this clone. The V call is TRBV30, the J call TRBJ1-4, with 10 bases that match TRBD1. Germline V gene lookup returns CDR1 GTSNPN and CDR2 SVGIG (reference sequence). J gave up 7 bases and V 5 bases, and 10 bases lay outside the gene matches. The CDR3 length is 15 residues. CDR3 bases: TGTGCCTGGGCCTTTGGACAGGGGGATAGTGAAAAACTGTTTTTT. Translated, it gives CAWAFGQGDSEKLFF.

The CDR3 region is CASSLSSHSETQYF. CDR3 nucleotide sequence: TGTGCCAGCAGTTTATCGAGCCACAGTGAGACCCAGTACTTC. This rearrangement joins TRBV27 to TRBJ2-5, with D unclear. CDR3 length equals 14 residues. V was clipped by 0 bases and J by 5 bases, with 10 bases between them. CDR1 and CDR2 (germline): MNHEY, SMNVEV (reference sequence).

For the CDR3, the DNA is TGTGCCAGCAGGACCGTCCGGGACAGGGCCTACGAGCAGTACTTC. Translated: CASRTVRDRAYEQYF. V is TRBV27 and J is TRBJ2-7; the match to TRBD1 covers 9 bases. The CDR3 has 15 residues. Unmatched junction bases numbered 8, after V lost 6 bases and J lost 2 bases. The germline V gene encodes CDR1 MNHEY and CDR2 SMNVEV (reference sequence).

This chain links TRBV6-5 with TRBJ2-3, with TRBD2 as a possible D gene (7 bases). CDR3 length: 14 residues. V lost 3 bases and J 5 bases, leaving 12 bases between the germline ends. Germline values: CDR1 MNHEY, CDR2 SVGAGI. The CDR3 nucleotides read TGTGCCAGCAGTTATGGGGGGGCAGAAGATACGCAGTATTTT. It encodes CASSYGGAEDTQYF.

CDR3 in amino acids: CASSLGLSTDTQYF. The CDR3, as DNA: TGTGCCAGTAGCCTGGGGCTTAGCACAGATACGCAGTATTTT. The rearrangement links TRBV19 to TRBJ2-3; D may be TRBD1 (5 bases). The CDR3 has 14 residues. The V end was cut by 6 bases, the J end by 0 bases, with 10 bases between. From germline, CDR1 is LNHDA and CDR2 SQIVND (reference sequence).

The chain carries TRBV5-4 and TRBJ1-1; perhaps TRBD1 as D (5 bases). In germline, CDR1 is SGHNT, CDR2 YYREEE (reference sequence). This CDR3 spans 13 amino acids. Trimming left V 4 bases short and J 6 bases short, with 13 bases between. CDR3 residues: CASSLAGFSEAFF. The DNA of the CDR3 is TGTGCCAGCAGCCTTGCAGGGTTCTCTGAAGCTTTCTTT.

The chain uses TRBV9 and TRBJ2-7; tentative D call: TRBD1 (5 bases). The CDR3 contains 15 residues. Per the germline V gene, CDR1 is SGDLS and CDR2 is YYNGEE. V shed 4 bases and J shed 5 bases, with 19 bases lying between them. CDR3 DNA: TGTGCCAGCAGCCCCAGGGTGCAGGGCCCCGACGAGCAGTACTTC. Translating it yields CASSPRVQGPDEQYF. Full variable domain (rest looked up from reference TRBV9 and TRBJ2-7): DSGVTQTPKHLITATGQRVTLRCSPRSGDLSVYWYQQSLDQGLQFLIQYYNGEERAKGNILERFSAQQFPDLHSELNLSSLELGDSALYFCASSPRVQGPDEQYFGPGTRLTVT.

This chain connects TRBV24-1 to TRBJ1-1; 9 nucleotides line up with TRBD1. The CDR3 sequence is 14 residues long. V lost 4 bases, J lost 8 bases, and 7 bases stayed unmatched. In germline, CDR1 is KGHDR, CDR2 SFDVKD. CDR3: CATSDPGQGDEAFF. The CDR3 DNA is TGTGCCACCAGTGACCCGGGACAGGGAGACGAAGCTTTCTTT.

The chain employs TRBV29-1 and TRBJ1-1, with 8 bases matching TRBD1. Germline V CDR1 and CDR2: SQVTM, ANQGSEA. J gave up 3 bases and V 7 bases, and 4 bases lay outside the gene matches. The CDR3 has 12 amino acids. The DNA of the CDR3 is TGCAGCGCATCAGGGGGCTACACTGAAGCTTTCTTT. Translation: CSASGGYTEAFF.

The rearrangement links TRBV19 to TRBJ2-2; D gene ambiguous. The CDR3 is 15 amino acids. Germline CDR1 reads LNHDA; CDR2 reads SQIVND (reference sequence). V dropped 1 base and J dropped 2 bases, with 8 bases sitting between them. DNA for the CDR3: TGTGCCAGTAGTATAGTTCTTGTAAACACCGGGGAGCTGTTTTTT. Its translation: CASSIVLVNTGELFF.

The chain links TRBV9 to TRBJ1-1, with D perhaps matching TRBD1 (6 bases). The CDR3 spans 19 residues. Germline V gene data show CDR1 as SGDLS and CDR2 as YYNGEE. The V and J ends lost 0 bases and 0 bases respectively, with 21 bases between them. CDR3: CASSVGIRGGRRMNTEAFF. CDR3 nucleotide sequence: TGTGCCAGCAGCGTAGGTATCAGGGGTGGTCGGAGAATGAACACTGAAGCTTTCTTT.

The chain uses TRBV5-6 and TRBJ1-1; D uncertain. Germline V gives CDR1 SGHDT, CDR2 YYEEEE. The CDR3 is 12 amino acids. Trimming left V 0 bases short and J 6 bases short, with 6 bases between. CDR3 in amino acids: CASSLVASEAFF. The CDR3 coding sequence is TGTGCCAGCAGCTTGGTGGCCTCTGAAGCTTTCTTT.

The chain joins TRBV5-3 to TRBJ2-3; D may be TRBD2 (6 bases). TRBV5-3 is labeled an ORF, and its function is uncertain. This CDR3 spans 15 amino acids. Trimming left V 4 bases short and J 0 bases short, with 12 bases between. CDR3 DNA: TGTGCCAGAAGCCTGGGACTGAGGAGCACAGATACGCAGTATTTT. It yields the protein CARSLGLRSTDTQYF.

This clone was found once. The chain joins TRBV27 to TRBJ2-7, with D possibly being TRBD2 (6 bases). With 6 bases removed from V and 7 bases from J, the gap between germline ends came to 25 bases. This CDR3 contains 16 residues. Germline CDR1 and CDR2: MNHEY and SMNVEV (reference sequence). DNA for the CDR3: TGTGCCAGCAGAGAATTATGGTCCGGTGGAGGGGTTGAGCAGTACTTC. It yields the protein CASRELWSGGGVEQYF.

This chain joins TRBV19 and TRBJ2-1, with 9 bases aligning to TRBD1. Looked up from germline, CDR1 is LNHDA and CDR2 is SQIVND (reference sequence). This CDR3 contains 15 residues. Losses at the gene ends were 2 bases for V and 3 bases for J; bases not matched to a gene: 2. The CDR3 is CASSIPGQGYNEQFF. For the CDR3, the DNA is TGTGCCAGTAGTATACCGGGACAGGGCTACAATGAGCAGTTCTTC.

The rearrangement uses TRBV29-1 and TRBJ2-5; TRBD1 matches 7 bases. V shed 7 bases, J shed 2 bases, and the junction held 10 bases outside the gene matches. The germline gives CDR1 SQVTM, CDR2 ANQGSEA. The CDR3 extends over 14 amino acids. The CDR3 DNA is TGCAGCGCTGGGAACAGGGGCCTGCAAGAGACCCAGTACTTC. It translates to CSAGNRGLQETQYF.

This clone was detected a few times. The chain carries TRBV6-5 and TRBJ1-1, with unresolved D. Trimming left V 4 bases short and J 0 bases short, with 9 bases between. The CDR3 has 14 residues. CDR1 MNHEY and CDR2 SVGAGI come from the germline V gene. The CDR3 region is CASSWAELNTEAFF. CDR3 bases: TGTGCCAGCAGTTGGGCAGAATTGAACACTGAAGCTTTCTTT.

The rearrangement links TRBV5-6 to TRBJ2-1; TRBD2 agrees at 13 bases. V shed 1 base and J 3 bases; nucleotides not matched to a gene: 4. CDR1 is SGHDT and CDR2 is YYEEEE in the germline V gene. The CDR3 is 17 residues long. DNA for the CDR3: TGTGCCAGCAGCTTGCCCGGGACTAGCGGGGACTACAATGAGCAGTTCTTC. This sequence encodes CASSLPGTSGDYNEQFF.

CDR3 region: CASSSLLAGWGGELFF. The CDR3 DNA follows: TGTGCCAGCAGCTCCCTTTTAGCGGGTTGGGGTGGGGAGCTGTTTTTT. The genes are TRBV11-2 and TRBJ2-2; 7 bases line up with TRBD2. In germline, CDR1 is SGHAT, CDR2 FQNNGV. After removal of 4 bases from V and 8 bases from J, the junction contained 13 bases not matched to a gene. The CDR3 consists of 16 residues.

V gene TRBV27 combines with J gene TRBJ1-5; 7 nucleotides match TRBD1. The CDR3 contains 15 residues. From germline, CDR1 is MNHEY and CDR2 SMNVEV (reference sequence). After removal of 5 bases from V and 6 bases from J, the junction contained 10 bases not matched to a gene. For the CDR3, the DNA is TGTGCCAGCAGTATGGGACAGTTCGGGCGTCAGCCCCAGCATTTT. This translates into CASSMGQFGRQPQHF.

This CDR3 is CASSMGLAGGETQYF. For the CDR3, the DNA is TGTGCCAGTAGTATGGGACTAGCGGGAGGAGAGACCCAGTACTTC. The chain is built from TRBV19 and TRBJ2-5, with 15 bases fitting TRBD2. Germline CDR1 reads LNHDA; CDR2 reads SQIVND (reference sequence). Germline trimming cut 3 bases from V and 4 bases from J; bases unmatched to any gene: 0. This CDR3 has 15 amino acids.

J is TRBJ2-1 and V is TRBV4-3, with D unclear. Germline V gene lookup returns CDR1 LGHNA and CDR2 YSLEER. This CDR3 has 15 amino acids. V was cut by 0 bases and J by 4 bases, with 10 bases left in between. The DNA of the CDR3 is TGCGCCAGCAGCCAAGAAGGAACGGAGTACAATGAGCAGTTCTTC. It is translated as CASSQEGTEYNEQFF.

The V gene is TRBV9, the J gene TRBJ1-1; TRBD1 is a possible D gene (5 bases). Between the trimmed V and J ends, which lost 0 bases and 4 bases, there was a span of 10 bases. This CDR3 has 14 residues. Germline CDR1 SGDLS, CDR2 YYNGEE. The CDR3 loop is CASSVAPRATEAFF. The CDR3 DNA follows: TGTGCCAGCAGCGTAGCTCCCAGGGCCACTGAAGCTTTCTTT.

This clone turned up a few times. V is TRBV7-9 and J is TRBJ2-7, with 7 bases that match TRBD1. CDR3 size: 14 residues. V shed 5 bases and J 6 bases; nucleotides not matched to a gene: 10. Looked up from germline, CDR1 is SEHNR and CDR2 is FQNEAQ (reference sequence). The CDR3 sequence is CASSPGTATAEQYF. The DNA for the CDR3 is TGTGCCAGCAGCCCCGGGACAGCCACCGCCGAGCAGTACTTC. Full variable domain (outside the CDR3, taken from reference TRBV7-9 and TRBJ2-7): DTGVSQNPRHKITKRGQNVTFRCDPISEHNRLYWYRQTLGQGPEFLTYFQNEAQLEKSRLLSDRFSAERPKGSFSTLEIQRTEQGDSAMYLCASSPGTATAEQYFGPGTRLTVT.

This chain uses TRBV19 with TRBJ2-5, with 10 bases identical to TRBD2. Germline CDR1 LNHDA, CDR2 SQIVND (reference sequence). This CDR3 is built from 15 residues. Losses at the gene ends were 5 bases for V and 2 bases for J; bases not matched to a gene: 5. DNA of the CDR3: TGTGCCAGTAGTCCCCTAGCGGGAGCGCAAGAGACCCAGTACTTC. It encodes CASSPLAGAQETQYF.

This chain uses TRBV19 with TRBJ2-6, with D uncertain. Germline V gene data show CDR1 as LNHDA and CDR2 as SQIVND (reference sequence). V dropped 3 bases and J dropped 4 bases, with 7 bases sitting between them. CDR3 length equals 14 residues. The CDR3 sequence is CASSIRGGANVLTF. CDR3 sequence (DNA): TGTGCCAGTAGTATCCGAGGAGGGGCCAACGTCCTGACTTTC.

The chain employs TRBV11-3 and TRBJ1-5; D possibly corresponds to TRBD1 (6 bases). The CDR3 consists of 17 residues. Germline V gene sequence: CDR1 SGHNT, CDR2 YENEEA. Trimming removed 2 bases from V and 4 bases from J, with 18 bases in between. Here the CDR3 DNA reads TGTGCCAGCAGCTTATCAGGGGCCCTAGACCAAAATCAGCCCCAGCATTTT. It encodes CASSLSGALDQNQPQHF.

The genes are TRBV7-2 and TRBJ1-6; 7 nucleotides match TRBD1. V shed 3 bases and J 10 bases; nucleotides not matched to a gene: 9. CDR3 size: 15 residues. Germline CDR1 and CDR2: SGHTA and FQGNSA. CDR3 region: CASSLRYRGSSPLHF. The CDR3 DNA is TGTGCCAGCAGCTTGAGATACAGGGGCTCCTCACCCCTCCACTTT.

CDR3 DNA sequence: TGTGCCTGGTCACTCCTCCGGGGGACAGGGATAAATGAAAAACTGTTTTTT. Translating gives CAWSLLRGTGINEKLFF. The gene calls are TRBV30 and TRBJ1-4; TRBD1 agrees at 9 bases. The ends lost 5 bases at V and 5 bases at J; junction bases unmatched: 15. Germline V gene sequence: CDR1 GTSNPN, CDR2 SVGIG (reference sequence). This CDR3 is 17 amino acids long.

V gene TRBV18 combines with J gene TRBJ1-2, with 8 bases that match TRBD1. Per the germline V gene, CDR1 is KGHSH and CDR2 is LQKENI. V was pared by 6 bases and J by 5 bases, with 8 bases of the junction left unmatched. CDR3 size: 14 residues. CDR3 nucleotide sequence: TGTGCCAGCTCCCCGATTGGGACAGGATATGGCTACACCTTC. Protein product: CASSPIGTGYGYTF.